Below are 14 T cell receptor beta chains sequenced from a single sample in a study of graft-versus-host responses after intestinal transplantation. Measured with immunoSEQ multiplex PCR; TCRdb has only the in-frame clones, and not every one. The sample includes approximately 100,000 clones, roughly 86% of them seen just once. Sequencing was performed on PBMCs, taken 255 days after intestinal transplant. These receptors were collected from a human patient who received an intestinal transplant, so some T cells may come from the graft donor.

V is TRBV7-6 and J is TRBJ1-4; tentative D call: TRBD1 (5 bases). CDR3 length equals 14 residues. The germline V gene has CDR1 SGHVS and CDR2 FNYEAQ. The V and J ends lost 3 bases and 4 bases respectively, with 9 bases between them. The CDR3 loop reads CASSLTALNEKLFF. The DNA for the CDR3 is TGTGCCAGCAGCTTGACAGCCCTTAATGAAAAACTGTTTTTT.

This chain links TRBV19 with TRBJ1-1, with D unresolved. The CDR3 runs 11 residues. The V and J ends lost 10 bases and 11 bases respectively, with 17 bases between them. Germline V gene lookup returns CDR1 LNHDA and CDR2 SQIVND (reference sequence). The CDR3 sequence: CATTGSVVAFF. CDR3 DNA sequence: TGTGCCACGACGGGTTCCGTGGTGGCTTTCTTT. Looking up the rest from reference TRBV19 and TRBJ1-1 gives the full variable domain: DGGITQSPKYLFRKEGQNVTLSCEQNLNHDAMYWYRQDPGQGLRLIYYSQIVNDFQKGDIAEGYSVSREKKESFPLTVTSAQKNPTAFYLCATTGSVVAFFGQGTRLTVV.

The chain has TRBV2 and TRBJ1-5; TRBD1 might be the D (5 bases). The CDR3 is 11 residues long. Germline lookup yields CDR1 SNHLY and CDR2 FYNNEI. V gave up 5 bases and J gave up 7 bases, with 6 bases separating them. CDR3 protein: CASSRGQPQHF. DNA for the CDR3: TGTGCCAGCAGTCGGGGGCAGCCCCAGCATTTT.

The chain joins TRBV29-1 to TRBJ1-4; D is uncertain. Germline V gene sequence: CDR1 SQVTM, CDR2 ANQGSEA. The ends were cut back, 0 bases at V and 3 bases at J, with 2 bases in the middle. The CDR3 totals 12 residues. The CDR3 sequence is CSVEDPNEKLFF. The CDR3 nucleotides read TGCAGCGTTGAAGATCCTAATGAAAAACTGTTTTTT.

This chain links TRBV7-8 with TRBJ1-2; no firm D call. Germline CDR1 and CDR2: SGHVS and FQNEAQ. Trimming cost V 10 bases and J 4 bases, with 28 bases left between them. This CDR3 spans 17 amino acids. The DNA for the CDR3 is TGTGCCACCTTCCAGACGGAAGAGAGCCCCGGTGGCTATGGCTACACCTTC. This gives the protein CATFQTEESPGGYGYTF.

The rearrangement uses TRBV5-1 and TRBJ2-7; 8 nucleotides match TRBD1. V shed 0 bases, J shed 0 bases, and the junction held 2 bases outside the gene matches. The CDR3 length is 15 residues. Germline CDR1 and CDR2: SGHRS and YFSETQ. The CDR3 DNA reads TGCGCCAGCAGCTTGGGCCAGGGGGCCTCCTACGAGCAGTACTTC. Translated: CASSLGQGASYEQYF. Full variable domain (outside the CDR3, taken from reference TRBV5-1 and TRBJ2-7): KAGVTQTPRYLIKTRGQQVTLSCSPISGHRSVSWYQQTPGQGLQFLFEYFSETQRNKGNFPGRFSGRQFSNSRSEMNVSTLELGDSALYLCASSLGQGASYEQYFGPGTRLTVT.

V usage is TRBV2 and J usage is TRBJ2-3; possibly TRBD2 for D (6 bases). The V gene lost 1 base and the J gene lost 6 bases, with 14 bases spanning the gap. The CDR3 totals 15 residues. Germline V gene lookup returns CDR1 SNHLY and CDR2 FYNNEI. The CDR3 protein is CASSEGREYSDTQYF. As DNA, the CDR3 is TGTGCCAGCAGTGAAGGGCGGGAATATTCGGATACGCAGTATTTT.

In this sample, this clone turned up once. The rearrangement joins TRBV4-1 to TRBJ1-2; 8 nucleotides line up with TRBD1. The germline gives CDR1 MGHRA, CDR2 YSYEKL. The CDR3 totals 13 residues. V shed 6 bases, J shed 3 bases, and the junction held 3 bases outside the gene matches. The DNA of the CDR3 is TGCGCCAGCAGACCGGACAGGGACTATGGCTACACCTTC. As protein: CASRPDRDYGYTF.

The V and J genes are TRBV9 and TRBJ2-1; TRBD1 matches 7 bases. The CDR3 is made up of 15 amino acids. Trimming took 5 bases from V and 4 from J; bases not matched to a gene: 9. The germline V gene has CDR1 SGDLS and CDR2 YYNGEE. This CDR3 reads CASRADRAPYNEQFF. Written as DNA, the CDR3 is TGTGCCAGCAGAGCAGACAGGGCTCCTTACAATGAGCAGTTCTTC.

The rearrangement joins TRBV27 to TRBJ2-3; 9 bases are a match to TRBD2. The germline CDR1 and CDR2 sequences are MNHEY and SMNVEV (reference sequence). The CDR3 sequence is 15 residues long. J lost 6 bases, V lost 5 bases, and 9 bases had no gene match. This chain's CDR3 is CASSPSLAGTDTQYF. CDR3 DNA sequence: TGTGCCAGCAGTCCCTCCCTAGCGGGGACCGATACGCAGTATTTT.

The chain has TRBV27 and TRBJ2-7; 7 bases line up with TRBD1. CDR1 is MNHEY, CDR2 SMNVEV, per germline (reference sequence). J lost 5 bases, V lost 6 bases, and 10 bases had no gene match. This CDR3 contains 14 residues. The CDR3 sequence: CASSLDRARNEQYF. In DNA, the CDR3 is TGTGCCAGCAGCCTCGACAGGGCTAGGAACGAGCAGTACTTC.

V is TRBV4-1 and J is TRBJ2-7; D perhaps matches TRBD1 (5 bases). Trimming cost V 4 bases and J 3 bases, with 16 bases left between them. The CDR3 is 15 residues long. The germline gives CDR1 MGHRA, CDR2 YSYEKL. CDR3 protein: CASSRFGAGLYEQYF. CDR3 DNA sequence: TGCGCCAGCAGCCGCTTTGGGGCAGGGCTCTACGAGCAGTACTTC.

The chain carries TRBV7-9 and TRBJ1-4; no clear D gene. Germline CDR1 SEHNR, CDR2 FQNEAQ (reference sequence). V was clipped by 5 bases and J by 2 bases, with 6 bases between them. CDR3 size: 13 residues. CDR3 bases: TGTGCCAGCAGCCCGTATACTAATGAAAAACTGTTTTTT. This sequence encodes CASSPYTNEKLFF.

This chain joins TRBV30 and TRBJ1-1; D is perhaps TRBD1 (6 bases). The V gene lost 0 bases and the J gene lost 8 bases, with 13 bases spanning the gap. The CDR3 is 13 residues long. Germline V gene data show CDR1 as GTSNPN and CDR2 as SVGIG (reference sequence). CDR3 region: CAWSVQGGDEAFF. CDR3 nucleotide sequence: TGTGCCTGGAGTGTACAAGGGGGGGACGAAGCTTTCTTT.